The subject of this entry is one TCR beta chain. What it binds is unknown. This record comes from a study of vaccination effects on CD4 cells after COVID-19. Turning to the study itself: Each participant received a vaccine that was either BNT162b2 or mRNA-1273, given as two doses. The two convalescent patients provided samples 16 days and one week before vaccination.

Using immunoSEQ multiplex PCR, the repertoire was profiled, and TCRdb retains in-frame clones only, with some absent. The table shows tens of thousands of clones, with 75% to 85% occurring only once. ViraFEST expansion of antigen-specific CD4+ T cells with viral peptide pools preceded sequencing. CD4+ T cells were isolated after around 9 days of culture. Between March and December 2020, the person had a SARS-CoV-2 infection that PCR confirmed. Fresh IL-2-containing medium replaced half the medium on days 3 and 7. Sequenced here: CD4+ T cells from PBMCs cultured with a peptide pool, sampled before COVID-19 vaccination. The receptor comes from a human donor who had a prior SARS-CoV-2 infection.

This CDR3 reads CASSPDPRSTNEKLFF. The CDR3, as DNA: TGTGCCAGCAGCCCGGACCCAAGGTCAACTAATGAAAAACTGTTTTTT. This chain uses TRBV5-6 with TRBJ1-4; unclear D gene. The CDR3 contains 16 residues. Germline loops: CDR1 SGHDT, CDR2 YYEEEE. Trimming stripped 4 bases from V and 0 bases from J, with 13 bases between.